This TCR beta chain was identified in a study of human T cells and chemical hapten exposure (dated by TCRdb to 2020 to 2022). General notes on the study: For sensitization, 2% DPC in acetone was applied to an approximately 2 cm by approximately 2 cm area of upper inner arm skin. The study tracked peripheral blood TCR repertoire changes in vivo during primary and secondary sensitization to the hapten diphenylcyclopropenone (DPC) in alopecia patients. Blood for TCR sequencing was provided by twenty-nine alopecia patients at one to four time points (pre-sensitization, 2, 6 and 24 weeks). Patch testing was done on the upper back using Finn chambers containing 0.01% DPC, and results were scored after 6 days according to International Contact Dermatitis Research Group standards. Libraries were combined into a pool for sequencing, and differences in TCR yield between samples came mainly from small differences in library volumes within the pool. Alopecia areata with under or over 50% scalp involvement, alopecia totalis and alopecia universalis were represented in the patient cohort, which was mostly female. Weekly therapeutic DPC doses were additionally applied to the scalp of patients throughout the approximately 24-week study period. Blood samples were taken from patients before sensitization (week 0) and at 2, 6 and about 24 weeks after DPC sensitization. The investigation overall reported the following: Alopecia, a presumed autoimmune disease, was present in all patients, so the immune response of the patients might differ from that of healthy individuals. A positive correlation was found between the number of PT1 expanded TCRs and patch test score, with significance reached at thresholds 8, 16 and 32 but not 4. Repeated subsampling changed both the strength of the expansion versus patch-test correlation and the threshold at which that correlation became significant. Expanded TCRs formed significantly more large CDR3 similarity clusters than pre-sensitization or healthy control sets, consistent with antigen-driven responses. DPC sensitization did not change the number of TCRs with a frequency above 1 in 1000, and there was no evidence of changes in global repertoire structure.

The CDR3 starts with the cysteine, ends with the phenylalanine, and has 15 residues. Just the 45-base CDR3 DNA is kept, in frame starting at base 1. CDR1 and CDR2 are drawn from the germline V gene (reference sequence): LNHDA, SQIVND. This clonotype was counted once. Its antigen is not yet known. One junction end does not reproduce the germline sequence, and a read error may be involved. Reading the label with the study, this specimen's time point is: pre-sensitization, week 0. The sample's treatment or condition label is to be understood as: therapeutic diphenylcyclopropenone sensitization with weekly scalp DPC. Blood at each patch-test visit was drawn before the patch test was applied. Patients were considered eligible if aged 18 to 70, diagnosed with alopecia and deemed suitable for DPC therapy, and patients were excluded if pregnant. Unfractionated whole blood was collected in Tempus Blood RNA tubes, and total RNA was extracted from that blood.

The library was generated by RACE. The sample was run on a NextSeq 500. During library preparation, unique molecular identifiers were attached to individual cDNA molecules so that TCRs could be counted quantitatively and reproducibly. Each blood RNA sample was used to sequence both TCR alpha and TCR beta chains. Concerning the study's data processing: Samples had a median of about 90,000 TCRs, with a range from roughly 23,224 to 700,000. V, J and CDR3 annotation of the TCR reads was performed with the Decombinator software suite. Every sample was subsampled to the same number of TCRs (28,000) for the PS versus PT1 abundance plots. Expanded TCRs were defined as absent before sensitization and observed at least eight times at the 2-week time point. The raw public data were reprocessed by TCRdb itself: fastp quality trimming at Q25, MiXCR clonotype calling, in-frame beta chains only. Identical CDR3 proteins give one entry, which carries the most common genes and DNA. V and J calls and clone size were set by TCRdb, not the authors. In this sample the table shows approximately 320,000 distinct CDR3 sequences, approximately 5% of which occur a single time. The ten top clones hold about 7.7% of the sample.

Recombination joined TRBV19 with TRBJ1-4; the best D guess is TRBD1, with 5 bases matching. This receptor was taken from a woman between 18 and 29 years old with alopecia areata. Some clones in this sample may be carry-over from other donors' samples. The sequencing here drew on whole blood, taken in connection with sensitization to the hapten diphenylcyclopropenone (DPC). The nucleotides are TGTGCCAGTAGTCCCTTTGGGACCAGGGCAGAAAACCTGTTTTTT. Its protein product is CASSPFGTRAENLFF.